The source of this TCR beta chain is a study of PD-L1 blockade in urothelial cancer. Germline CDR1 reads MNHEY; CDR2 reads SVGAGI. V was clipped by 2 bases and J by 2 bases, with 13 bases between them. The CDR3 is 15 amino acids. Sequencing used immunoSEQ multiplex PCR; TCRdb keeps in-frame clones, though not all of them. The data show 90,000 or so clones, nearly 90% seen once. The time point is: pretreatment peripheral blood. The material was PBMCs, obtained around atezolizumab (anti-PD-L1) treatment. V usage is TRBV6-5 and J usage is TRBJ2-7; possibly TRBD1 for D (6 bases). This receptor was obtained from a man aged 60 to 75 with urothelial cancer. The CDR3 region has the DNA TGTGCCAGCAGTTACCGTACTGGACAGCCCTACGAGCAGTACTTC. This encodes CASSYRTGQPYEQYF.